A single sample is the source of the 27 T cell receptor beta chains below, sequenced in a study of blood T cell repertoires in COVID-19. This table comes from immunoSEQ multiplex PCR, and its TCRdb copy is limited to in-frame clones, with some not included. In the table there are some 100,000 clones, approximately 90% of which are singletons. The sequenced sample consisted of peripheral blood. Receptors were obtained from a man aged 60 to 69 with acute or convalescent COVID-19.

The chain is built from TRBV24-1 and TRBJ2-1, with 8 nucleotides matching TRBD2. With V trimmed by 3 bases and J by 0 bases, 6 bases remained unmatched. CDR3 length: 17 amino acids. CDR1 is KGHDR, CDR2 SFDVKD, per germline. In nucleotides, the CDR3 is TGTGCCACCAGTGATCCCTCCGGGAGGGGCTCCTACAATGAGCAGTTCTTC. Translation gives CATSDPSGRGSYNEQFF.

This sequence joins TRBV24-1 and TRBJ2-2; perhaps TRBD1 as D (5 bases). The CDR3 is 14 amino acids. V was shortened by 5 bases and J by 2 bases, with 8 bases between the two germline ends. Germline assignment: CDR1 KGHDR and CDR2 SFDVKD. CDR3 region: CATSGGLNTGELFF. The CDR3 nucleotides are TGTGCCACCAGTGGGGGCTTAAACACCGGGGAGCTGTTTTTT.

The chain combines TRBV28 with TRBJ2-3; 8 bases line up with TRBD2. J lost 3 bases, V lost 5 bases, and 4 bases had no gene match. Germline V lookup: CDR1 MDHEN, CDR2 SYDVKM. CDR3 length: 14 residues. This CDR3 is CASSDAGGTDTQYF. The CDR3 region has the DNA TGTGCCAGCAGTGACGCGGGAGGAACAGATACGCAGTATTTT.

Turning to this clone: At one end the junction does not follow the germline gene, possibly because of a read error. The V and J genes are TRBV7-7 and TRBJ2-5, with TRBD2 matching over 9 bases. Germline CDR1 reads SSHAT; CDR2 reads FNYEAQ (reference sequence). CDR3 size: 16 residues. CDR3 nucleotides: TGTGCTAGCAGCCGAGGCAGTAGCGGGAGTGCGGAGACCCAGTACTTC. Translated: CASSRGSSGSAETQYF.

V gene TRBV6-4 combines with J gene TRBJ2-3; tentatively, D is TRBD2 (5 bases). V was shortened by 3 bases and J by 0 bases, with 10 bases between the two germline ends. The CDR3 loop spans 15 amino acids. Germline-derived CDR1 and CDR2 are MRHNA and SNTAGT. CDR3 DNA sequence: TGTGCCAGCAGTGAAGGAACGGGAAGCACAGATACGCAGTATTTT. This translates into CASSEGTGSTDTQYF.

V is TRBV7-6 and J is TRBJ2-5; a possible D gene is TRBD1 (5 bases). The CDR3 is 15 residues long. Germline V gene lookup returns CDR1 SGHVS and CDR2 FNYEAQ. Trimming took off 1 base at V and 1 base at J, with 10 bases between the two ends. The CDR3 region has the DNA TGTGCCAGCAGCTTAGGTGACAGAAGCCAAGAGACCCAGTACTTC. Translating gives CASSLGDRSQETQYF.

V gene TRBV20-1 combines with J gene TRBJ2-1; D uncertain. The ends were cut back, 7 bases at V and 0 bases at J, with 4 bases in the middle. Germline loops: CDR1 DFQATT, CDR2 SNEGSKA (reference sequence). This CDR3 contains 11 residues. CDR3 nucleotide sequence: TGCAGTGGCAGCTCCTACAATGAGCAGTTCTTC. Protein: CSGSSYNEQFF.

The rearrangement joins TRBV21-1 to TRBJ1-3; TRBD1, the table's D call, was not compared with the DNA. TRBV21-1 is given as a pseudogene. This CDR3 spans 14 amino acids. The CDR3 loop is CASSKWTDGNTIYF. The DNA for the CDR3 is TGTGCCAGCAGCAAATGGACAGATGGAAACACCATATATTTT.

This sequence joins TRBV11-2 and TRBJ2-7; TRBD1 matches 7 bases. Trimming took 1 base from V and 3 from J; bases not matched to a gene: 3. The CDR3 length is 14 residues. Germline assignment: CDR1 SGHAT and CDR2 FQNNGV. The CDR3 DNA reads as TGTGCCAGCAGCTTAGTGGCAGGGGGCTACGAGCAGTACTTC. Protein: CASSLVAGGYEQYF.

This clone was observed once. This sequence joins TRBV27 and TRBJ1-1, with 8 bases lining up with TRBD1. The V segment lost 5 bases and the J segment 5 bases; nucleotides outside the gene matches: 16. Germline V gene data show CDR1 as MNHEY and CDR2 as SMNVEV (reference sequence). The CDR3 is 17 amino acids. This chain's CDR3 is CASSPRATMTGATEAFF. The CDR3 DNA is TGTGCCAGCAGTCCCCGCGCGACCATGACAGGGGCGACTGAAGCTTTCTTT.

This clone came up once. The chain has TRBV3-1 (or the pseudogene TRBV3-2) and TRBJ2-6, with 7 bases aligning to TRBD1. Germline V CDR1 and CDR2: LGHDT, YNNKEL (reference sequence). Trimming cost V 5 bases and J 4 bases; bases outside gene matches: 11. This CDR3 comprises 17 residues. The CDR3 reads CASSLRQGVGGANVLTF. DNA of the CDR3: TGTGCCAGCAGCTTGCGACAGGGAGTGGGAGGGGCCAACGTCCTGACTTTC.

The CDR3 loop reads CAWSALGVNQPQHF. The CDR3 bases are TGTGCCTGGAGTGCGCTCGGGGTAAATCAGCCCCAGCATTTT. This chain connects TRBV30 to TRBJ1-5; D remains ambiguous. V lost 1 base to trimming and J lost 4 bases, with 11 bases between them. CDR1 is GTSNPN and CDR2 is SVGIG in the germline V gene (reference sequence). The CDR3 contains 14 residues.

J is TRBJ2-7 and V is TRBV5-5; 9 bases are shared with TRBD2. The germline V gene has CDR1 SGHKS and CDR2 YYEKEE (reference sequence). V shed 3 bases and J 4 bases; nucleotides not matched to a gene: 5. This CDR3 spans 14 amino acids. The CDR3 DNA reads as TGTGCCAGCAGCTCCCATAGCGGGAGTTACGAGCAGTACGTC. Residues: CASSSHSGSYEQYV.

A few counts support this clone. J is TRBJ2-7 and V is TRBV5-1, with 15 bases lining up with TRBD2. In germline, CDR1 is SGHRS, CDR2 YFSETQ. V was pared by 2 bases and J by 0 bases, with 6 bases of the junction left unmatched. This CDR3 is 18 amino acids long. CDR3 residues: CASSFGLAGGTHSYEQYF. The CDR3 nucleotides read TGCGCCAGCAGCTTTGGACTAGCGGGAGGGACTCACTCCTACGAGCAGTACTTC.

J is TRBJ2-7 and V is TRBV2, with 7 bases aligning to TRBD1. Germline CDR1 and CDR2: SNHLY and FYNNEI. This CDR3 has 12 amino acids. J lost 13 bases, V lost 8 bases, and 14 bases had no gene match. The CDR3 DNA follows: TGTGCCAGCGAACCCAGAAACCACAGGGGCTACGTC. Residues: CASEPRNHRGYV.

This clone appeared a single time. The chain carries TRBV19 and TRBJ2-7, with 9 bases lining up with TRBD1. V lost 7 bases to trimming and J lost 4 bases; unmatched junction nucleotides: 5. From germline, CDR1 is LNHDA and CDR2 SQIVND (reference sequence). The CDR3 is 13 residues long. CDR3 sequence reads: CASTPDRGYEQYF. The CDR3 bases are TGTGCCAGTACTCCCGACAGGGGGTACGAGCAGTACTTC.

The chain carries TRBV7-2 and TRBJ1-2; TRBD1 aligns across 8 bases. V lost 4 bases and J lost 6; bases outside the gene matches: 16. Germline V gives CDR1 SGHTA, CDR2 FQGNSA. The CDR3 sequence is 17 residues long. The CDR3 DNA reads TGTGCCAGCAGCTCCATGACAGGGGCGATGACGCAAAATGGCTACACCTTC. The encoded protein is CASSSMTGAMTQNGYTF.

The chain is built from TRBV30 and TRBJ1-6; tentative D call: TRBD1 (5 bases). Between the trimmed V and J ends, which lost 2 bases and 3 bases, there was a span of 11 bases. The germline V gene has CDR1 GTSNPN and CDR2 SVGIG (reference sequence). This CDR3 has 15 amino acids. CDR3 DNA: TGTGCCTGGAGTTTGGAGACAGTCTATAATTCACCCCTCCACTTT. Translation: CAWSLETVYNSPLHF. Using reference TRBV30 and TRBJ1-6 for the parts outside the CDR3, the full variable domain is SQTIHQWPATLVQPVGSPLSLECTVEGTSNPNLYWYRQAAGRGLQLLFYSVGIGQISSEVPQNLSASRPQDRQFILSSKKLLLSDSGFYLCAWSLETVYNSPLHFGNGTRLTVT.

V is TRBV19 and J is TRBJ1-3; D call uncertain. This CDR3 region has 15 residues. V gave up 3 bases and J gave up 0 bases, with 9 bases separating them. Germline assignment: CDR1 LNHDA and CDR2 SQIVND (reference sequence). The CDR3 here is CASSIAHRSGNTIYF. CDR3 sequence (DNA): TGTGCCAGTAGTATCGCGCATCGCTCTGGAAACACCATATATTTT. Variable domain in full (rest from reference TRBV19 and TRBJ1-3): DGGITQSPKYLFRKEGQNVTLSCEQNLNHDAMYWYRQDPGQGLRLIYYSQIVNDFQKGDIAEGYSVSREKKESFPLTVTSAQKNPTAFYLCASSIAHRSGNTIYFGEGSWLTVV.

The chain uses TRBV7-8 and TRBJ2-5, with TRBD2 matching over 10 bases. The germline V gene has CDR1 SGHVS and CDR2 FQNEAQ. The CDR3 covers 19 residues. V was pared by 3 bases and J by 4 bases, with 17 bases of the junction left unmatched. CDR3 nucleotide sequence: TGTGCCAGCAGCTTTTCCCGGGTAGCGGGAGGTGGAGGTGGAGAGACCCAGTACTTC. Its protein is CASSFSRVAGGGGGETQYF.

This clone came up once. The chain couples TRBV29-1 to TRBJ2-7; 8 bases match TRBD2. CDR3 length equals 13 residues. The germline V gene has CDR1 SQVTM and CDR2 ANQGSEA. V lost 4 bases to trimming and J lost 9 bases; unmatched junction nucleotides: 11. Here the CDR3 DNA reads TGCAGCGTTGTATCAGCGGGAGAACCCCGGCAGTACTTC. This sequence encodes CSVVSAGEPRQYF.

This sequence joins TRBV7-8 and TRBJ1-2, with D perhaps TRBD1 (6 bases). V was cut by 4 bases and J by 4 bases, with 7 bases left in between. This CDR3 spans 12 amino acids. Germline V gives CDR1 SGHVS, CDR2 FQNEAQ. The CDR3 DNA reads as TGTGCCAGCAGCTCGGACAGCTATGGCTACACCTTC. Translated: CASSSDSYGYTF.

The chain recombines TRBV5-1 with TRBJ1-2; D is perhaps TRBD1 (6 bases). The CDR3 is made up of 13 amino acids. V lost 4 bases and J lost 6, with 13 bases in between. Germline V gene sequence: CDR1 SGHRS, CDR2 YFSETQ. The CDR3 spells CASSPAGEHGYTF. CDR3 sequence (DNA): TGCGCCAGCAGCCCCGCAGGGGAGCATGGCTACACCTTC.

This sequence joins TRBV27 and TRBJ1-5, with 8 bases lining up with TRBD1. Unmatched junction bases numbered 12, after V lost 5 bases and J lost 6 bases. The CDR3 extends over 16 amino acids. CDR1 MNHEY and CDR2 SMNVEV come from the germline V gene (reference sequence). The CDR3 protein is CASSPSTGERSQPQHF. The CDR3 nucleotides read TGTGCCAGCAGTCCATCGACAGGGGAAAGGAGTCAGCCCCAGCATTTT.

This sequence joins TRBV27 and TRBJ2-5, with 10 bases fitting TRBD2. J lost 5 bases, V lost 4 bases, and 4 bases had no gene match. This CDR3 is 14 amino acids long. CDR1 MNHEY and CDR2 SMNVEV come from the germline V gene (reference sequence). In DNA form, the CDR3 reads TGTGCCAGCAGTTGGCTAGCGGGAGATGAGACCCAGTACTTC. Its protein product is CASSWLAGDETQYF.

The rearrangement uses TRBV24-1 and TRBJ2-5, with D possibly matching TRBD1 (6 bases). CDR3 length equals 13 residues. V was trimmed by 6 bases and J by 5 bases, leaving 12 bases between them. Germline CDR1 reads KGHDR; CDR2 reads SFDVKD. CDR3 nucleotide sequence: TGTGCCACCAGTCGCAGGGGAGAGGAGACCCAGTACTTC. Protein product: CATSRRGEETQYF.

CDR3 region: CASSAALDRGLLETQYF. In DNA, the CDR3 is TGTGCCAGCAGCGCGGCGCTCGACAGGGGGCTATTGGAGACCCAGTACTTC. The chain employs TRBV7-8 and TRBJ2-5, with 10 bases aligning to TRBD1. CDR3 length: 17 amino acids. Per the germline V gene, CDR1 is SGHVS and CDR2 is FQNEAQ. V lost 5 bases and J lost 5; bases outside the gene matches: 14. The full variable domain, in which reference TRBV7-8 and TRBJ2-5 provide the parts outside the CDR3, is GAGVSQSPRYKVAKRGQDVALRCDPISGHVSLFWYQQALGQGPEFLTYFQNEAQLDKSGLPSDRFFAERPEGSVSTLKIQRTQQEDSAVYLCASSAALDRGLLETQYFGPGTRLLVL.